A selection of T cell receptor beta chains follows, all from one sample in a study of cytomegalovirus exposure and HLA in healthy donors. Repertoires were generated with immunoSEQ multiplex PCR, while TCRdb's copy carries only in-frame clones and drops some. This table has roughly 120,000 clones, 79% appearing once. Sequencing used PBMCs. The receptor source for this set is a man aged 30 to 39 in good health and CMV-seropositive. Both conserved end residues are part of each CDR3. The D gene is left open where the match is weak. For some rows the clone size is stated as once, few or many, or as a class when expanded; others skip it.

clone size | J gene | CDR3 length | V gene | D gene | CDR3 DNA | CDR3 protein
. | TRBJ2-3 | 13 | TRBV7-2 | . | TGTGCCAGCAGCTATAGCATTTCATACACGCAGTATTTT | CASSYSISYTQYF
once | TRBJ1-4 | 11 | TRBV29-1 | . | TGCAGCGTTATCCTCGGGGGAAAACTGTTTTTT | CSVILGGKLFF
. | TRBJ2-6 | 16 | TRBV7-7 | TRBD2 | TGTGCTAGCAGCCCAGGGAGGGCCTCTGGGGCCAACGTCCTGACTTTC | CASSPGRASGANVLTF
. | TRBJ1-5 | 13 | TRBV4-2 | . | TGTGCCAGCAGCCAAGAGACTGATCAGCCCCAGCATTTT | CASSQETDQPQHF
. | TRBJ2-2 | 17 | TRBV9 | . | TGTGCCAGCAGCGCACCTGGGAAGGGGATTGGCACCGGGGAGCTGTTTTTT | CASSAPGKGIGTGELFF
. | TRBJ2-1 | 14 | TRBV5-6 | . | TGTGCCAGCAGCCCGGGACTCGATAGTTCTAGGCAGTTCTTC | CASSPGLDSSRQFF
. | TRBJ2-6 | 17 | TRBV5-6 | TRBD1 | TGTGCCAGCAGCCGGGGACAGGGAGGGGCTGGGGCCAACGTCCTGACTTTC | CASSRGQGGAGANVLTF
once | TRBJ1-6 | 15 | TRBV10-3 | TRBD1 | TGTGCCATCACTCAAAAGGGACAGGGGGTTTCACCCCTCCACTTT | CAITQKGQGVSPLHF
. | TRBJ2-1 | 16 | TRBV7-9 | TRBD2 | TGTGCCAGCAGCCGAAAATCTAGCGGGGCCTACAATGAGCAGTTCTTC | CASSRKSSGAYNEQFF
. | TRBJ1-2 | 14 | TRBV5-4 | . | TGTGCCAGCAGCTTGGACCCAGGGGCTGGCGGCTACACCTTC | CASSLDPGAGGYTF
. | TRBJ2-1 | 13 | TRBV11-3 | TRBD2 | TGTGCCAGTGAGCTAGCGGGATACAATGAGCAGTTCTTC | CASELAGYNEQFF
many | TRBJ2-1 | 14 | TRBV7-3 | . | TGTGCCAGCAGCTTAATAGGGGAGGCAGGTGAGCAGTTCTTC | CASSLIGEAGEQFF
. | TRBJ2-3 | 15 | TRBV4-2 | . | TGTGCCAGCAGCCGTGATACGGGGTTCGCAGATACGCAGTATTTT | CASSRDTGFADTQYF
. | TRBJ1-1 | 16 | TRBV7-9 | . | TGTTCCAGCAGCCCTATTGTTGGGGCTCAAGCTCTTGTGGCTTTCTTT | CSSSPIVGAQALVAFF
few | TRBJ1-2 | 16 | TRBV4-1 | TRBD1 | TGCGCCAGCAGCCTCGGGACAGCGCGAACTAACTATGGCTACACCTTC | CASSLGTARTNYGYTF
few | TRBJ2-5 | 14 | TRBV2 | TRBD1 | TGTGCCAGCAGGAAAACAGGGGACGGGGAGACCCAGTACTTC | CASRKTGDGETQYF
. | TRBJ2-1 | 15 | TRBV5-6 | TRBD1 | TGTGCCAGCAGGTCGGACAGGCCCAACTACAATGAGCAGTTCTTC | CASRSDRPNYNEQFF
. | TRBJ1-1 | 14 | TRBV6-6 | . | TGTGCCAGCAGTTACTCGGGGGGGTTCACTGAAGCTTTCTTT | CASSYSGGFTEAFF
. | TRBJ2-1 | 17 | TRBV28 | . | TGTGCCAGCAGTAATGATTTGCTCTGGAGCTCCTACAATGAGCAGTTCTTC | CASSNDLLWSSYNEQFF
. | TRBJ1-5 | 16 | TRBV2 | . | TGTGCCAGCAGTGGTCTGGGACACTATAGCAATCAGCCCCAGCATTTT | CASSGLGHYSNQPQHF
few | TRBJ2-7 | 13 | TRBV7-9 | . | TGTGCCAGCAGCTTACGGCAGGGGCACGAGCAGTACTTC | CASSLRQGHEQYF
once | TRBJ2-1 | 14 | TRBV30 | TRBD2 | TGTGCCTGGATAGCCGGGACTACCTACAATGAGCAGTTCTTC | CAWIAGTTYNEQFF
. | TRBJ2-6 | 14 | TRBV6-1 | . | TGTGCCAGCACGTCACTCCCTGGGGCCAACGTCCTGACTTTC | CASTSLPGANVLTF
. | TRBJ2-7 | 13 | TRBV11-2 | . | TGTGCCAGCAGCTTAGGGTCCAGTTACGAGCAGTACTTC | CASSLGSSYEQYF
. | TRBJ1-3 | 16 | TRBV4-1 | . | TGCGCCAGCAGCCTTCTCGGGAGCCTCTCTGGAAACACCATATATTTT | CASSLLGSLSGNTIYF
few | TRBJ2-5 | 13 | TRBV30 | . | TGTGCCTGGAGTGGACAGACGAGAGAGACCCAGTACTTC | CAWSGQTRETQYF
. | TRBJ1-1 | 13 | TRBV9 | . | TGTGCCAGCAGCGCACAGGGGAACACTGAAGCTTTCTTT | CASSAQGNTEAFF
. | TRBJ2-3 | 14 | TRBV6-5 | . | TGTGCCAGCAGTTACTCGATGGGTGGGCCCCTCAAGTATTTT | CASSYSMGGPLKYF
. | TRBJ2-1 | 16 | TRBV9 | TRBD2 | TGTGCCAGCAGCGTAGGGGGAGCGGGGGCCTACAATGAGCAGTTCTTC | CASSVGGAGAYNEQFF
. | TRBJ1-2 | 20 | TRBV5-1 | TRBD1 | TGCGCCAGCAGCTTGGCGGACTCGGGACAGCCTAGGTTCCTAAACTATGGCTACACCTTC | CASSLADSGQPRFLNYGYTF
few | TRBJ1-2 | 16 | TRBV5-1 | TRBD1 | TGCGCCAGCAGCGTATTACCGGGACAGGGGGCAATCGGCTACACCTTC | CASSVLPGQGAIGYTF
. | TRBJ1-6 | 18 | TRBV11-2 | TRBD1 | TGTGCCAGCAGCTTACTCCCCCCGGGACAGTTCTATAATTCACCCCTCCACTTT | CASSLLPPGQFYNSPLHF
. | TRBJ2-7 | 14 | TRBV18 | . | TGTGCCAGCTCGGAACTAGTTAGCTCCTACGAGCAGTACTTC | CASSELVSSYEQYF
. | TRBJ2-7 | 16 | TRBV5-6 | . | TGTGCCAGCAGCTTGTATCGTCGTGGCAGGACCTACGAGCAGTACTTC | CASSLYRRGRTYEQYF
. | TRBJ2-7 | 14 | TRBV11-2 | TRBD2 | TGTGCCAGCAGCTTAGAACTAGCGGGCTACGAGCAGTACTTC | CASSLELAGYEQYF
. | TRBJ2-7 | 14 | TRBV11-3 | TRBD1 | TGTGCCAGCAGCTTAGGGACAGGCTCCTACGAGCAGTACTTC | CASSLGTGSYEQYF
. | TRBJ2-1 | 15 | TRBV30 | TRBD2 | TGTGCCTGGAGTTGGACTAGCGGGGGATACAATGAGCAGTTCTTC | CAWSWTSGGYNEQFF
. | TRBJ1-5 | 12 | TRBV19 | TRBD1 | TGTGCCAGTAGTGTTCCACAGGGGCTCCAGCATTTT | CASSVPQGLQHF
few | TRBJ1-2 | 14 | TRBV4-3 | . | TGCGCCAGCAGCCAAGGAGGAGGGAACTATGGCTACACCTTC | CASSQGGGNYGYTF
. | TRBJ1-5 | 15 | TRBV2 | . | TGTGCCAGCAGGGAGGTTTGGAATAGCAATCAGCCCCAGCATTTT | CASREVWNSNQPQHF
. | TRBJ2-2 | 15 | TRBV28 | TRBD2 | TGTGCCAGCAGTTTTGCCCACGGACTAGCGGAAGAGCTGTTTTTT | CASSFAHGLAEELFF
. | TRBJ1-2 | 14 | TRBV7-9 | . | TGTGCCAGCAGCCCCCGTTCCCTCCTCTATGGCTACACCTTC | CASSPRSLLYGYTF
. | TRBJ2-4 | 12 | TRBV25-1 | . | TGTGCCAGCAGGGGCCATGAGGGCATTCAGTACTTC | CASRGHEGIQYF
. | TRBJ2-5 | 16 | TRBV5-1 | TRBD2 | TGCGCCAGCAGCTTGGGGCTAGCGGGAGCGAGGGAGACCCAGTACTTC | CASSLGLAGARETQYF
. | TRBJ2-6 | 17 | TRBV7-6 | . | TGTGCCAGCAGCTTATACAGGGCCCGCTCTGGGGCCAACGTCCTGACTTTC | CASSLYRARSGANVLTF
. | TRBJ2-5 | 12 | TRBV19 | . | TGTGCCAGTAGTAATCCGGGTTCCCCCAGGTACTTC | CASSNPGSPRYF
. | TRBJ2-5 | 15 | TRBV4-3 | TRBD1 | TGCGCCAGCAGCCAAGAGAGGGGGCTCGGAGAGACCCAGTACTTC | CASSQERGLGETQYF
. | TRBJ2-1 | 16 | TRBV28 | TRBD1 | TGTGCCACCACGATTTACGGGACAGGGGTTTTCAATGAGCAGTTCTTC | CATTIYGTGVFNEQFF
. | TRBJ1-1 | 14 | TRBV4-3 | . | TGCGCCAGCAGAAAAGAGGACAGGAACACTGAAGCTTTCTTT | CASRKEDRNTEAFF
. | TRBJ2-1 | 15 | TRBV9 | . | TGTGCCAGCAGCGTTGAGGCAGGGGCGCGGAATGAGCAGTTCTTC | CASSVEAGARNEQFF
. | TRBJ1-5 | 14 | TRBV5-1 | TRBD1 | TGCGCCAGCAGCTTGGGGACAGGGGATCAGCCCCAGCATTTT | CASSLGTGDQPQHF
. | TRBJ1-2 | 15 | TRBV27 | TRBD1 | TGTGCCAGCAGGCTCTCCGGGACAGGGGGCCTTGGCTACACCTTC | CASRLSGTGGLGYTF
. | TRBJ2-1 | 15 | TRBV2 | . | TGTGCCAGCAGTGTAAGGACCCGGGGACATAATGAGCAGTTCTTC | CASSVRTRGHNEQFF
. | TRBJ1-3 | 16 | TRBV7-9 | . | TGTGCCAGCAGCTTAGCGGACAACGACTCTGGAAACACCATATATTTT | CASSLADNDSGNTIYF
. | TRBJ2-7 | 13 | TRBV7-9 | . | TGTGCCAGCAGTAGCCTCAGGGGCTACGAGCAGTACTTC | CASSSLRGYEQYF
once | TRBJ2-5 | 15 | TRBV7-6 | . | TGTGCCAGCAGCTTTCTCGGGGGGCCTCAAGAGACCCAGTACTTC | CASSFLGGPQETQYF
. | TRBJ2-2 | 18 | TRBV29-1 | . | TGCAGCGTTGGAGTGGATTATTTTCGGGAGACGGGGACCGGGGAGCTGTTTTTT | CSVGVDYFRETGTGELFF
. | TRBJ2-3 | 15 | TRBV11-2 | TRBD2 | TGTGCCAGCAGCTTAGAACGGGAGGGGCAAGATACGCAGTATTTT | CASSLEREGQDTQYF